Presented here are 30 T cell receptor beta chains from one specimen sequenced in a study of chemoradiotherapy in HPV16-positive cancers. Sequencing used immunoSEQ multiplex PCR; TCRdb keeps in-frame clones, though not all of them. The sample contains some 1,900 clones, roughly 95% of which appear only once. Source: tumor tissue, taken from a patient who underwent chemoradiotherapy. Every receptor here comes from a human donor with HPV-associated anogenital cancer.

The V and J genes are TRBV5-1 and TRBJ1-2; no reliable D call. Per germline, CDR1 SGHRS and CDR2 YFSETQ. Trimming removed 0 bases from V and 2 bases from J, with 20 bases in between. CDR3 length: 18 residues. The chain's CDR3 is CASSLGSLGYKGNYGYTF. CDR3 nucleotides: TGCGCCAGCAGCTTGGGCTCCCTGGGATACAAAGGGAACTATGGCTACACCTTC.

V usage is TRBV2 and J usage is TRBJ2-7, with 9 bases matching TRBD2. The CDR3 length is 13 residues. Germline assignment: CDR1 SNHLY and CDR2 FYNNEI. The junction had 4 bases not matched to a gene; V was cut back by 6 bases and J by 4 bases. The CDR3 bases are TGTGCCAGCAGGACTAGCGGAGTGTACGAGCAGTACTTC. Protein: CASRTSGVYEQYF.

This CDR3 is CASTSGNTIYF. DNA of the CDR3: TGTGCCAGCACCTCTGGAAACACCATATATTTT. The chain uses TRBV28 and TRBJ1-3; D is undetermined. Looked up from germline, CDR1 is MDHEN and CDR2 is SYDVKM. CDR3 size: 11 residues. The ends were cut back, 7 bases at V and 0 bases at J, with 1 base in the middle.

This chain uses TRBV4-2 with TRBJ1-2; D not certain. The V gene lost 0 bases and the J gene lost 5 bases, with 7 bases spanning the gap. CDR1 and CDR2 (germline): LGHNA, YNFKEQ. The CDR3 spans 13 residues. CDR3 sequence: CASSQDLGYGYTF. CDR3 sequence (DNA): TGTGCCAGCAGCCAAGATCTCGGGTATGGCTACACCTTC.

V and J are TRBV27 and TRBJ1-1, with D unresolved. CDR1 and CDR2 from the germline V gene are MNHEY and SMNVEV (reference sequence). The CDR3 is 11 residues long. Trimming left V 8 bases short and J 0 bases short, with 4 bases between. The DNA of the CDR3 is TGTGCCAGCTGGGTGAACACTGAAGCTTTCTTT. Protein: CASWVNTEAFF.

The V gene is TRBV7-2, the J gene TRBJ2-7, with TRBD1 as a possible D gene (5 bases). Trimming removed 3 bases at V and 3 bases at J, with 6 bases between. The germline CDR1 and CDR2 sequences are SGHTA and FQGNSA. The CDR3 spans 12 residues. Here the CDR3 DNA reads TGTGCCAGCAGCTTCGACAGCTACGAGCAGTACTTC. This codes for CASSFDSYEQYF.

This clone was seen only once. The J gene is TRBJ1-1, the V gene TRBV21-1. TRBV21-1 is reported as a pseudogene. The CDR3 runs to 14 residues. The CDR3 is CASSKGGSLAEAFF. CDR3 in DNA: TGTGCCAGCAGCAAAGGGGGTTCGCTCGCTGAAGCTTTCTTT.

The chain has TRBV7-9 and TRBJ2-7, with D possibly called TRBD1 or TRBD2 (5 bases each). CDR1 SEHNR and CDR2 FQNEAQ come from the germline V gene (reference sequence). The CDR3 is 14 amino acids. V lost 5 bases, J lost 3 bases, and 14 bases lay in between. The CDR3 loop is CASSPRDRDYEQYF. The CDR3 nucleotides read TGTGCCAGCAGCCCCCGGGACCGAGACTACGAGCAGTACTTC.

The V call is TRBV19, the J call TRBJ2-1, with D hard to call. The CDR3 is 15 residues long. Germline lookup yields CDR1 LNHDA and CDR2 SQIVND (reference sequence). The ends were cut back, 1 base at V and 3 bases at J, with 10 bases in the middle. CDR3 loop: CASSIVGGDYNEQFF. CDR3 nucleotides: TGTGCCAGTAGTATAGTAGGTGGGGACTACAATGAGCAGTTCTTC. The variable domain in full, with the rest retrieved from reference TRBV19 and TRBJ2-1, is DGGITQSPKYLFRKEGQNVTLSCEQNLNHDAMYWYRQDPGQGLRLIYYSQIVNDFQKGDIAEGYSVSREKKESFPLTVTSAQKNPTAFYLCASSIVGGDYNEQFFGPGTRLTVL.

The chain recombines TRBV28 with TRBJ1-4; no clear D gene. CDR3 size: 18 residues. Germline CDR1 MDHEN, CDR2 SYDVKM. V was clipped by 2 bases and J by 0 bases, with 16 bases between them. The CDR3 sequence is CASSLISSRLTTNEKLFF. DNA of the CDR3: TGTGCCAGCAGTTTAATTTCCAGCAGACTAACAACTAATGAAAAACTGTTTTTT.

This clone showed up just once. The rearrangement uses TRBV19 and TRBJ2-1; tentative D call: TRBD2 (6 bases). CDR1 LNHDA and CDR2 SQIVND come from the germline V gene (reference sequence). The V end lost 6 bases, the J end lost 4 bases, and 19 bases lay between the germline ends. CDR3 length equals 16 residues. Here the CDR3 reads CASSSGGGRRYNEQFF. In DNA, the CDR3 is TGTGCCAGTAGCAGCGGAGGAGGGAGGAGGTACAATGAGCAGTTCTTC. Complete variable domain (other parts from reference TRBV19 and TRBJ2-1): DGGITQSPKYLFRKEGQNVTLSCEQNLNHDAMYWYRQDPGQGLRLIYYSQIVNDFQKGDIAEGYSVSREKKESFPLTVTSAQKNPTAFYLCASSSGGGRRYNEQFFGPGTRLTVL.

This chain joins TRBV30 and TRBJ2-6; 7 positions agree with TRBD1. The germline CDR1 and CDR2 sequences are GTSNPN and SVGIG (reference sequence). The CDR3 extends over 18 amino acids. V shed 3 bases and J 2 bases; nucleotides not matched to a gene: 13. The CDR3 DNA sequence: TGTGCCTGGAGGCGAGTTAGACAGGGAGTTGCTGGGGCCAACGTCCTGACTTTC. Protein: CAWRRVRQGVAGANVLTF.

The CDR3 DNA reads as TGTGCCAGTCACGACAGAGGGAATCAGCCCCAGCATTTT. It codes for CASHDRGNQPQHF. J is TRBJ1-5 and V is TRBV19; D may be TRBD1 (5 bases). V lost 8 bases and J lost 4, with 12 bases in between. CDR1 LNHDA and CDR2 SQIVND come from the germline V gene (reference sequence). This CDR3 is built from 13 residues. The variable domain in full, completed from reference TRBV19 and TRBJ1-5, reads DGGITQSPKYLFRKEGQNVTLSCEQNLNHDAMYWYRQDPGQGLRLIYYSQIVNDFQKGDIAEGYSVSREKKESFPLTVTSAQKNPTAFYLCASHDRGNQPQHFGDGTRLSIL.

The chain links TRBV7-9 to TRBJ2-2; D call uncertain. CDR3 length equals 15 residues. V was clipped by 5 bases and J by 2 bases, with 12 bases between them. Germline-derived CDR1 and CDR2 are SEHNR and FQNEAQ (reference sequence). CDR3 residues: CASSRTRINTGELFF. As DNA, the CDR3 is TGTGCCAGCAGCCGGACGCGGATTAACACCGGGGAGCTGTTTTTT.

This sequence joins TRBV7-9 and TRBJ2-5; the match to TRBD1 covers 10 bases. Unmatched junction bases numbered 5, after V lost 3 bases and J lost 4 bases. The V gene's germline CDR1 is SEHNR and CDR2 FQNEAQ (reference sequence). The CDR3 has 15 amino acids. Here the CDR3 DNA reads TGTGCCAGCAGCTTTAGGGACAGGGGAGGAGAGACCCAGTACTTC. Translation gives CASSFRDRGGETQYF.

The rearrangement uses TRBV15 and TRBJ2-3; D perhaps matches TRBD1 (5 bases). V was trimmed by 5 bases and J by 1 base, leaving 10 bases between them. This CDR3 comprises 14 residues. Germline V gene lookup returns CDR1 LNHNV and CDR2 YYDKDF (reference sequence). The CDR3: CATSRGAGTDTQYF. In DNA form, the CDR3 reads TGTGCCACCAGCCGTGGGGCGGGCACAGATACGCAGTATTTT.

The chain employs TRBV6-1 and TRBJ2-5; perhaps D is TRBD1 or TRBD2 (6 bases each). Germline-derived CDR1 and CDR2 are MNHNS and SASEGT. The CDR3 loop spans 14 amino acids. Deletions cut 1 base from V and 7 bases from J, with 13 bases between. Written as DNA, the CDR3 is TGTGCCAGCAGTGAAGTGGTGGGGGGCGCGACCCAGTACTTC. Its translation: CASSEVVGGATQYF.

The chain uses TRBV7-7 and TRBJ2-7; D might be TRBD1 (5 bases). The CDR3 runs to 15 residues. V lost 1 base to trimming and J lost 3 bases, with 13 bases between them. Germline loops: CDR1 SSHAT, CDR2 FNYEAQ (reference sequence). Written as DNA, the CDR3 is TGTGCCAGCAGCTTAGGACCAGGGTCCCTCTACGAGCAGTACTTC. Residues: CASSLGPGSLYEQYF.

This sequence joins TRBV6-1 and TRBJ2-2; D is unresolved. Germline V gene data show CDR1 as MNHNS and CDR2 as SASEGT. The CDR3 spans 14 residues. V lost 10 bases, J lost 6 bases, and 18 bases lay in between. Here the CDR3 reads CATPPSQAAGELFF. The CDR3 DNA reads as TGTGCCACCCCCCCATCCCAGGCCGCCGGGGAGCTGTTTTTT.

This clone has a single count. This chain uses TRBV5-8 with TRBJ1-2; D perhaps matches TRBD1 (6 bases). This CDR3 is 13 amino acids long. In germline, CDR1 is SGHTS, CDR2 YDEGEE. Trimming removed 5 bases at V and 4 bases at J, with 12 bases between. This CDR3 is CASSFGTLYGYTF. As DNA, the CDR3 is TGTGCCAGCAGTTTTGGGACACTCTATGGCTACACCTTC.

The rearrangement joins TRBV30 to TRBJ1-1, with D unresolved. Germline V gene data show CDR1 as GTSNPN and CDR2 as SVGIG (reference sequence). The CDR3 extends over 11 amino acids. The V end lost 0 bases, the J end lost 4 bases, and 3 bases lay between the germline ends. The CDR3 DNA is TGTGCCTGGAGTGTGGGCACTGAAGCTTTCTTT. This sequence encodes CAWSVGTEAFF.

The chain joins TRBV14 to TRBJ2-7; maybe TRBD1 (5 bases). This CDR3 is 13 amino acids long. Germline CDR1 SGHDN, CDR2 FVKESK. V was pared by 1 base and J by 2 bases, with 6 bases between. CDR3 in DNA: TGTGCCAGCAGCCAAGGGGGCCCCTACGAGCAGTACTTC. It specifies CASSQGGPYEQYF. Using reference TRBV14 and TRBJ2-7 for the parts outside the CDR3, the full variable domain is EAGVTQFPSHSVIEKGQTVTLRCDPISGHDNLYWYRRVMGKEIKFLLHFVKESKQDESGMPNNRFLAERTGGTYSTLKVQPAELEDSGVYFCASSQGGPYEQYFGPGTRLTVT.

The chain employs TRBV7-2 and TRBJ1-1; possible D gene TRBD1, 6 bases. This CDR3 is built from 14 residues. The V gene lost 1 base and the J gene lost 4 bases, with 10 bases spanning the gap. Germline V gene data show CDR1 as SGHTA and CDR2 as FQGNSA. CDR3 protein: CASSLVKGGTEAFF. In nucleotides, the CDR3 is TGTGCCAGCAGCTTAGTAAAGGGGGGCACTGAAGCTTTCTTT. Based on the CDR3 plus reference TRBV7-2 and TRBJ1-1, the full variable domain is GAGVSQSPSNKVTEKGKDVELRCDPISGHTALYWYRQSLGQGLEFLIYFQGNSAPDKSGLPSDRFSAERTGGSVSTLTIQRTQQEDSAVYLCASSLVKGGTEAFFGQGTRLTVV.

The chain employs TRBV18 and TRBJ1-1, with D unresolved. Trimming took 6 bases from V and 1 from J, leaving 9 bases between them. Germline lookup yields CDR1 KGHSH and CDR2 LQKENI. The CDR3 is made up of 13 amino acids. In DNA form, the CDR3 reads TGTGCCAGCTCGGGCGACAAGAACACTGAAGCTTTCTTT. Protein sequence: CASSGDKNTEAFF.

The chain couples TRBV28 to TRBJ2-5, with 8 positions matching TRBD1. The end of the DNA is better explained by TRBJ2-7, so the J call may be wrong. Germline loops: CDR1 MDHEN, CDR2 SYDVKM. CDR3 length: 16 amino acids. The DNA of the CDR3 is TGTGCCAGCAGTTCAACGCGACAGGGGCCCCATTACGAGCAGTACTTC. As protein: CASSSTRQGPHYEQYF.

The chain uses TRBV28 and TRBJ2-7; no clear D gene. CDR3 length equals 14 residues. From germline, CDR1 is MDHEN and CDR2 SYDVKM. Trimming removed 6 bases from V and 2 bases from J, with 14 bases in between. The CDR3: CASRPETSTYEQYF. In nucleotides, the CDR3 is TGTGCCAGCAGACCTGAGACCTCTACCTACGAGCAGTACTTC.

V and J are TRBV5-4 and TRBJ2-5; TRBD2 aligns across 10 bases. CDR1 is SGHNT and CDR2 is YYREEE in the germline V gene (reference sequence). V shed 0 bases and J 6 bases; nucleotides not matched to a gene: 17. There are 19 residues in the CDR3. The CDR3 DNA reads TGTGCCAGCAGCTTGGCCGAGTTGAAGCGGGGGGGCCTCCCCAAGACCCAGTACTTC. Translating it yields CASSLAELKRGGLPKTQYF.

This sequence joins TRBV6-4 and TRBJ2-3; TRBD2 matches 10 bases. The CDR3 totals 13 residues. J was trimmed by 1 base and V by 8 bases; bases with no gene match: 0. The germline V gene encodes CDR1 MRHNA and CDR2 SNTAGT. The CDR3 nucleotides are TGTGCCAGCGGGACTAGCGGCACAGATACGCAGTATTTT. As protein: CASGTSGTDTQYF.

The chain has TRBV5-4 and TRBJ2-1; 10 positions match TRBD2. Germline values: CDR1 SGHNT, CDR2 YYREEE (reference sequence). V shed 4 bases and J 2 bases; nucleotides not matched to a gene: 6. This CDR3 is 16 amino acids long. CDR3 amino acids: CASSILAGDPYNEQFF. CDR3 nucleotides: TGTGCCAGCAGCATCCTAGCGGGAGACCCCTACAATGAGCAGTTCTTC.

The genes are TRBV27 and TRBJ2-7; D remains ambiguous. The CDR3 runs to 11 residues. Germline-derived CDR1 and CDR2 are MNHEY and SMNVEV (reference sequence). Trimming took 4 bases from V and 1 from J, leaving 2 bases between them. CDR3 DNA sequence: TGTGCCAGCAGTTCATCCTACGAGCAGTACTTC. This sequence encodes CASSSSYEQYF.